This T cell receptor (beta chain) was identified during a study of control samples from healthy donors and cancer patients. There are 19 residues in the CDR3. Repertoires were generated with immunoSEQ multiplex PCR, while TCRdb's copy carries only in-frame clones and drops some. The sample includes 110,000 to 150,000 clones, roughly nine tenths seen only once; the top ten take 4% to 5.5%. The receptor comes from a man aged 25-40 years in good health. The chain is built from TRBV12-2 and TRBJ1-2. TRBV12-2 is described as a pseudogene. Sequencing was done on a sample of blood. CDR3 sequence: CASRLARSDMDRVYNGYTF. In nucleotides, the CDR3 is TGTGCAAGTCGCTTAGCCCGCAGCGATATGGACCGGGTCTATAATGGCTACACCTTC.